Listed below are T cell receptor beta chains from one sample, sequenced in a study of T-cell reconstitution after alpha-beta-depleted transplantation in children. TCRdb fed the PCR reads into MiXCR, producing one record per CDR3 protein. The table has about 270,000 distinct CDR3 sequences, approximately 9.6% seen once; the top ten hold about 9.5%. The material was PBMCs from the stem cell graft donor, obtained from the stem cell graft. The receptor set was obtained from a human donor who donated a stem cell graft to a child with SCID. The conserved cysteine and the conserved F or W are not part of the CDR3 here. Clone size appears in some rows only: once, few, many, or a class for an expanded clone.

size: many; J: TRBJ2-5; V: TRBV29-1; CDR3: SVDASGQETQY
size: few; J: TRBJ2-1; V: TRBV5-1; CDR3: ASSLRGQGGNEQF
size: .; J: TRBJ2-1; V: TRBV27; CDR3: ASSLDLTGYNEQF
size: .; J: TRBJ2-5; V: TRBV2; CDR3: ASSAWTGVGETQY
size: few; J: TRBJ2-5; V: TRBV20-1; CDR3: SARDRQALGETQY
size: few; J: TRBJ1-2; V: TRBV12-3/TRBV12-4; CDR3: ASSFGGALSYT
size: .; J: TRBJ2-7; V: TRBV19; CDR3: ASRGQSTYEQY
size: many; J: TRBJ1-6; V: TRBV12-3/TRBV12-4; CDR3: ASSDTGGLSPLH
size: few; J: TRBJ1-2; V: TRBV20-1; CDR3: SVATFGGASGYT
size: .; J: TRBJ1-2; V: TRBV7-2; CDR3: ASSLGEFYGYT
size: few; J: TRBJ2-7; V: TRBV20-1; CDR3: SARGRGGASSYEQY
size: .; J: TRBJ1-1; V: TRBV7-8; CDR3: ASSGRWTGTEAF
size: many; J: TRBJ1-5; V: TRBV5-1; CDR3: ASSLESNQPQH
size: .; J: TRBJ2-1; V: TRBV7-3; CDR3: ASSLMASSYNEQF
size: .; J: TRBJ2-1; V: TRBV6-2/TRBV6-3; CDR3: ASNRARSYNEQF
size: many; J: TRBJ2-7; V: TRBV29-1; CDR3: SVAPPQEQY
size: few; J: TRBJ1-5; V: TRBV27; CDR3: ASRTGQINQPQH
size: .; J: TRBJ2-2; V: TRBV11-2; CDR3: ASTLIGGGVTGELF
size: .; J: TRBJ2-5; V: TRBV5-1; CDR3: ASSLDPDLGRETQY
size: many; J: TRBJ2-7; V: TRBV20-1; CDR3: SASDGTTNSYEQY
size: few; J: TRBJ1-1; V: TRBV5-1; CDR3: ASSPGLRDGFNFNTEAF
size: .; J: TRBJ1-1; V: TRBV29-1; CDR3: SVSSFRLNTEAF
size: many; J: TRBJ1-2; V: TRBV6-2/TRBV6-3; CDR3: ASSYSRDSNYGYT
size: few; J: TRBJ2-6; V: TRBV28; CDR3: ASRSLQGSGANVLT
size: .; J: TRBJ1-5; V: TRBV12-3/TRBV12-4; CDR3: ASSKHSRQISNQPQH
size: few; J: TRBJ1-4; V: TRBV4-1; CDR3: ASRRDNEGEKLF
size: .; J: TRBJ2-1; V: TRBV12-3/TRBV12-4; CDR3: ASSQDRESSYNEQF
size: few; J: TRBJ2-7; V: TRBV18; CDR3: ASSPGDRAISYEQY
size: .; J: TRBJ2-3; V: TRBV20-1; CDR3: SAREPFPRTDTQY
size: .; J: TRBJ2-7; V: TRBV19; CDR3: ASRQPPSSSYEQY
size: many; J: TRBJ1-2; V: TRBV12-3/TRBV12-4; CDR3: ASSLLRSRGYT
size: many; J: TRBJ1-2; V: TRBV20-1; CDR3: SAPTLQGDYGYT
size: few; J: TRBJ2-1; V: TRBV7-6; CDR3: ASSLRTGDDEQF
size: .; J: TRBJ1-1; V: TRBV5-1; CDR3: ASSLGPGDNTEAF
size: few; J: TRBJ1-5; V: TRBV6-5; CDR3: ASSYSFRVNQPQH
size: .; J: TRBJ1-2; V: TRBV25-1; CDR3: ASSDSGQVGGYT
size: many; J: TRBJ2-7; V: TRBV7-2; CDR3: ASSFGVSYEQY
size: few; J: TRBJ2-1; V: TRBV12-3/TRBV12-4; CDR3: ASSARAGTQGSEQF
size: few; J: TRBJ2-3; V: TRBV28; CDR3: ASSWAGGATDTQY
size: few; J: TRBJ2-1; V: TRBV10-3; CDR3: AIRYGTSGGGNEQF
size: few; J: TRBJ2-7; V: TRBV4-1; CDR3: ASSHGRPQDEQY
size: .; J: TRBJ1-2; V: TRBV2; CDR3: ASSDQGGGYT
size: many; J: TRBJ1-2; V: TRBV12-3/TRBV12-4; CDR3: ASSRTGDYGYT
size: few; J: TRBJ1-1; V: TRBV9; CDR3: ASSVERGDTEAF
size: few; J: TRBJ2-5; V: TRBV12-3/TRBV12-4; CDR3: ASSFSPYQETQY
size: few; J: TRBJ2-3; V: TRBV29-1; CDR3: SVLRIIVVPDTQY
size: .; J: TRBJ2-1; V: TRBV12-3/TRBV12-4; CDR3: ASSRQGQAQF
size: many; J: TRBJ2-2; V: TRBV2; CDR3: ASSEDRSGELF
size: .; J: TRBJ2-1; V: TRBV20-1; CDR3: SASPRGGNEQF
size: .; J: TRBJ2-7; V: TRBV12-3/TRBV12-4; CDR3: ASSSDRGEQY
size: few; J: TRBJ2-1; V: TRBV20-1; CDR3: SARDGTGRNEQF
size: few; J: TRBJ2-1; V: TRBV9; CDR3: ASSVDPGEANNEQF